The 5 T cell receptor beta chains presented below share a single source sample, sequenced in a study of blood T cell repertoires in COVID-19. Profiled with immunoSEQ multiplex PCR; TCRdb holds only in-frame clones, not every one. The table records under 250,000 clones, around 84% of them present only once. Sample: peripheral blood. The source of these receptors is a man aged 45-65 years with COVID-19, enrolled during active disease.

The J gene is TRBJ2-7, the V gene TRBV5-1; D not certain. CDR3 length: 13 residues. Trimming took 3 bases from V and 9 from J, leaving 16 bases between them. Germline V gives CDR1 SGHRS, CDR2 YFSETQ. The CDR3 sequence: CASSSGEPPMQYF. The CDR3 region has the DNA TGCGCCAGCAGCTCCGGTGAGCCTCCGATGCAGTACTTC.

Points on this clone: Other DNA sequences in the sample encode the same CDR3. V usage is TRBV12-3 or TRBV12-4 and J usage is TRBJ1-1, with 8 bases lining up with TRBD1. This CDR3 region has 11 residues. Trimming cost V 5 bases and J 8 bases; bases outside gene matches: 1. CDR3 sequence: CASSRQGEAFF. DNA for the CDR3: TGTGCCAGCAGTCGACAGGGGGAAGCTTTCTTT.

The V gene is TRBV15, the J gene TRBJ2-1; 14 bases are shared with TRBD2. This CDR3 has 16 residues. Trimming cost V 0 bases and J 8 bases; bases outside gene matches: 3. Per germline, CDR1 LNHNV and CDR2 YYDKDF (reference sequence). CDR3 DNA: TGTGCCACCAGCAGAGAGGGGACTAGCGGGAGATATGAGCAGTTCTTC. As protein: CATSREGTSGRYEQFF. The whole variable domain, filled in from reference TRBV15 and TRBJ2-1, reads DAMVIQNPRYQVTQFGKPVTLSCSQTLNHNVMYWYQQKSSQAPKLLFHYYDKDFNNEADTPDNFQSRRPNTSFCFLDIRSPGLGDTAMYLCATSREGTSGRYEQFFGPGTRLTVL.

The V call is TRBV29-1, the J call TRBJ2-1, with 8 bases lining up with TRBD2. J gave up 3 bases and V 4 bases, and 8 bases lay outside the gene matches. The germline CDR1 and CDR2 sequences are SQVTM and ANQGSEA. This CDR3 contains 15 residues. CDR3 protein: CSVGRGGGFYNEQFF. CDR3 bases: TGCAGCGTTGGTCGGGGGGGAGGTTTCTACAATGAGCAGTTCTTC.

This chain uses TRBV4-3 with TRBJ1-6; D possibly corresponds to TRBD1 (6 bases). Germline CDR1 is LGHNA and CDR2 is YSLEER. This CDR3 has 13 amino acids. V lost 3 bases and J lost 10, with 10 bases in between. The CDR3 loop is CASSQDRGSPLHF. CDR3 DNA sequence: TGCGCCAGCAGCCAGGACAGAGGGTCACCCCTCCACTTT.